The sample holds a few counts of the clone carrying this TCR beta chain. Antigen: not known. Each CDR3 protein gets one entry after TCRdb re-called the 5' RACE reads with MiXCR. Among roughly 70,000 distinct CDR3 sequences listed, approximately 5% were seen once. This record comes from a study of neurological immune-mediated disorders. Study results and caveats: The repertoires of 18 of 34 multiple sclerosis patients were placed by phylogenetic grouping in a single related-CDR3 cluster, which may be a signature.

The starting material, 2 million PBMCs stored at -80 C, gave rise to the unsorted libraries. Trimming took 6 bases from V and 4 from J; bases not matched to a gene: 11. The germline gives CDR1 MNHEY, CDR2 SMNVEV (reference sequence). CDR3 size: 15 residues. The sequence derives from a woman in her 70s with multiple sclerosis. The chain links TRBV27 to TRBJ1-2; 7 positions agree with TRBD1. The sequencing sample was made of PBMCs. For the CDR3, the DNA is TGTGCCAGCAGGAGTCCTCAGGACAGGTTCTATGGCTACACCTTC. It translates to CASRSPQDRFYGYTF.